A selection of T cell receptor beta chains follows, all from one sample in a study of blood T cells in healthy people across ages. In TCRdb, the 5' RACE reads were re-called with MiXCR into one record per CDR3 protein. The data show just over 1 million distinct CDR3 sequences, around 45% seen once. Sequenced material: blood. These receptors all stem from a woman aged 55-70 years in good health. Both conserved end residues are part of each CDR3. Fields, in order: V gene, CDR3 length, J gene, clone size, D gene, CDR3 DNA, CDR3 protein. The D gene is left open where the match is weak. A row's size may be missing; if present it is once, few, many or a size class.

TRBV20-1,17,TRBJ2-5,few,TRBD2,TGCAGTGCTTCCCACCTTCGGACTAGCGGGATAAAAGAGACCCAGTACTTC,CSASHLRTSGIKETQYF
TRBV18,15,TRBJ2-1,NA,TRBD2,TGTGCCAGCTCACCCGGGACTAGCGGACACTCTGAGCAGTTCTTC,CASSPGTSGHSEQFF
TRBV29-1,12,TRBJ1-2,NA,NA,TGCAGCGTTGACCAGGGGAGCTATGGCTACACCTTC,CSVDQGSYGYTF
TRBV5-1,15,TRBJ2-3,many,NA,TGCGCCAGCAGCTTGGGTAGCGGACCGCGGGATACGCAGTATTTT,CASSLGSGPRDTQYF
TRBV20-1,13,TRBJ2-1,NA,TRBD2,TGCAGTGCAGGGACTAGCGGGGAAGAGACCCAGTTCTTC,CSAGTSGEETQFF
TRBV7-2,15,TRBJ2-6,NA,NA,TGTGCCAGCAGCCCCTTTCGGCTTGGGGCCAACGTCCTGACTTTC,CASSPFRLGANVLTF
TRBV7-2,15,TRBJ2-7,NA,TRBD2,TGTGCCAGCAGCTTAGTTGCGGGACTATCCTACGAGCAGTACTTC,CASSLVAGLSYEQYF
TRBV9,13,TRBJ2-7,NA,NA,TGTGCCAGCAGCGTATCTCTAGACAATGAGCAGTACTTC,CASSVSLDNEQYF
TRBV9,19,TRBJ2-1,NA,TRBD2,TGTGCCAGCAGCCTAGTCCCTATCGGTAGCGGGAGCTCCTACAATGAGCAGTTCTTC,CASSLVPIGSGSSYNEQFF
TRBV6-1,15,TRBJ2-7,NA,NA,TGTGCCAGCAGTGAAGCGCCTGAGGTTTCCTACGAGCAGTACTTC,CASSEAPEVSYEQYF
TRBV30,19,TRBJ2-5,NA,TRBD2,TGTGCCTGGAGTTCCGGACGGAGCGGGAGCGGACGGTACCAAGAGACCCAGTACTTC,CAWSSGRSGSGRYQETQYF
TRBV4-1,16,TRBJ2-2,few,NA,TGCGCCAGCAGTCAATTTTTGCTCGCGAACACCGGGGAGCTGTTTTTT,CASSQFLLANTGELFF
TRBV28,16,TRBJ2-3,few,NA,TGTGCCAGCAGTTTAGACTGGGCAGCTAGCACAGATACGCAGTATTTT,CASSLDWAASTDTQYF
TRBV5-4,15,TRBJ2-7,NA,TRBD1,TGTGCCAGCAGCCGGGGACAGGCCCGCTCCTACGAGCAGTACTTC,CASSRGQARSYEQYF
TRBV2,12,TRBJ2-3,NA,NA,TGTGCCAGCAGTGCCCGACGGGGTACGCAGTATTTT,CASSARRGTQYF
TRBV20-1,14,TRBJ1-6,NA,TRBD1,TGCAGTGCTAGTCGGGAAAGGGGGCATTCACCCCTCCACTTT,CSASRERGHSPLHF
TRBV2,14,TRBJ1-5,NA,NA,TGTGCCAGCAGTGGATGGGGGCGCGATCAGCCCCAGCATTTT,CASSGWGRDQPQHF
TRBV20-1,15,TRBJ1-6,few,NA,TGCAGTGCTGGCCCTCGGGACGGGGTTGGATCACCCCTCCACTTT,CSAGPRDGVGSPLHF
TRBV29-1,15,TRBJ2-1,few,NA,TGCAGCGTTGAAATCGGGAGTCCCAGATACAATGAGCAGTTCTTC,CSVEIGSPRYNEQFF
TRBV11-2,17,TRBJ2-3,NA,TRBD2,TGTGCCAGCAGCTTACCCGGACTAGCGCGTCGCACAGATACGCAGTATTTT,CASSLPGLARRTDTQYF
TRBV4-1,15,TRBJ2-1,NA,NA,TGCGCCAGCAGCCGATTGCCTAGCGCCTACAATGAGCAGTTCTTC,CASSRLPSAYNEQFF
TRBV4-1,12,TRBJ1-1,few,NA,TGCGCCAGCAGCCGGCCCTCGACTGAAGCTTTCTTT,CASSRPSTEAFF
TRBV9,16,TRBJ2-1,NA,TRBD1,TGTGCCAGCAGCGTAACTCAGGGGGACAGGTACAATGAGCAGTTCTTC,CASSVTQGDRYNEQFF
TRBV6-2/TRBV6-3,17,TRBJ2-5,NA,TRBD2,TGTGCCAGCTCGATTGGGGCTAGCGGGAGAAGGAGGGAGACCCAGTACTTC,CASSIGASGRRRETQYF
TRBV11-1,13,TRBJ2-1,NA,NA,TGTGCCAGCAGCTTCCACTACTACAATGAGCAGTTCTTC,CASSFHYYNEQFF
TRBV28,20,TRBJ2-6,few,NA,TGTGCCAGCAGTTTATTTGGGGGCTGGGTCGATCTCTCTGGGGCCAACGTCCTGACTTTC,CASSLFGGWVDLSGANVLTF
TRBV19,14,TRBJ2-5,NA,TRBD1,TGTGCCAGTAAACCGGGACAGGAAGAAGAGACCCAGTACTTC,CASKPGQEEETQYF
TRBV11-2,15,TRBJ1-1,NA,NA,TGTGCCAGCAGCTTAGATCGCAGGGACCTCACTGAAGCTTTCTTT,CASSLDRRDLTEAFF
TRBV20-1,13,TRBJ2-3,NA,NA,TGCAGTGCTAGAGTCGATCAGATAGATACGCAGTATTTT,CSARVDQIDTQYF
TRBV4-1,15,TRBJ2-3,few,NA,TGCGCCAGCAGCCAGGGACTGGGCAGCACAGATACGCAGTATTTT,CASSQGLGSTDTQYF
TRBV30,13,TRBJ2-6,NA,NA,TGTGCCTCGAGACGCCCTGGGGCCAACGTCCTGACTTTC,CASRRPGANVLTF
TRBV2,13,TRBJ2-3,few,TRBD1,TGTGCCAGCAGCCGGACAGGGGGTAATACGCAGTATTTT,CASSRTGGNTQYF
TRBV12-3/TRBV12-4,13,TRBJ2-7,few,TRBD2,TGTGCCAGCAGGAGAGCGGGAGTAAACGAGCAGTACTTC,CASRRAGVNEQYF
TRBV28,11,TRBJ1-5,few,NA,TGTGCCAGCAGTTTTGAACAGCCCCAGCATTTT,CASSFEQPQHF
TRBV5-1,14,TRBJ1-6,NA,NA,TGCGCCAGCAGCTTGGACACAGGTGGTTCACCCCTCCACTTT,CASSLDTGGSPLHF
TRBV7-2,12,TRBJ2-7,few,NA,TGTGCCAGCAGCCATCTTGGGTCCGAGCAGTACTTC,CASSHLGSEQYF
TRBV20-1,15,TRBJ2-5,NA,TRBD2,TGCAGTGCCAGCAACTCAGCGGGAGGCCAAGAGACCCAGTACTTC,CSASNSAGGQETQYF
TRBV28,16,TRBJ2-7,NA,NA,TGTGCCAGCAGTCCTCGGGGCGGGCTGAGCTCCTACGAGCAGTACTTC,CASSPRGGLSSYEQYF
TRBV3-1,17,TRBJ2-1,few,NA,TGTGCCAGCAGTCCTCCGGAGAGTATCTCGTTGTACAATGAGCAGTTCTTC,CASSPPESISLYNEQFF
TRBV24-1,12,TRBJ2-3,once,NA,TGTGCCACCAGTGCAGGCCCAGATACGCAGTATTTT,CATSAGPDTQYF
TRBV9,15,TRBJ2-1,once,TRBD2,TGTGCCAGCAGCGGCACTGGCGGGAGAGGAAATGAGCAGTTCTTC,CASSGTGGRGNEQFF
TRBV28,14,TRBJ2-3,NA,NA,TGTGCCACTGCACGAGAGGGGGGGTCAGATACGCAGTATTTT,CATAREGGSDTQYF
TRBV27,11,TRBJ1-4,few,NA,TGTGCCAGCAGTTACTCCGGAAAACTGTTTTTT,CASSYSGKLFF
TRBV5-1,13,TRBJ1-2,NA,NA,TGCGCCAGCAGCTTTAGCATTGACTATGGCTACACCTTC,CASSFSIDYGYTF
TRBV5-1,14,TRBJ1-2,few,NA,TGCGCCAGCAGTTTCGACGGGACACTAGATGGCTACACCTTC,CASSFDGTLDGYTF
TRBV20-1,16,TRBJ2-1,NA,NA,TGCAGTGCTCGGAGGGGGCTAGTCGCATCCTACAATGAGCAGTTCTTC,CSARRGLVASYNEQFF
TRBV27,10,TRBJ2-1,few,TRBD2,TGTGCCAGCGCGGGGACTAGGCAGTTCTTC,CASAGTRQFF
TRBV24-1,14,TRBJ1-2,NA,NA,TGTGCCACCAGTGATTTGGACACCACCTATGGCTACACCTTC,CATSDLDTTYGYTF
TRBV3-1,16,TRBJ1-2,many,NA,TGTGCCAGCAGCCCCGGTCAGGGGAAGTTCTCCTATGGCTACACCTTC,CASSPGQGKFSYGYTF
TRBV6-5,19,TRBJ2-1,NA,NA,TGTGCCAGCAGTTACCTCTTTTCCCGACAGGTTGAGGGTTACAATGAGCAGTTCTTC,CASSYLFSRQVEGYNEQFF
TRBV7-8,14,TRBJ2-7,NA,NA,TGTGCCAGCAGCGTGGCCCGGGCCTCCTACGAGCAGTACTTC,CASSVARASYEQYF
TRBV29-1,13,TRBJ2-7,NA,NA,TGCAGCGTTAGTCCGGGGGCGACTGGCGAGCAGTACTTC,CSVSPGATGEQYF
TRBV20-1,13,TRBJ1-2,NA,NA,TGCAGTGCTAGAGACAGGGGATTCTATGGCTACACCTTC,CSARDRGFYGYTF
TRBV18,18,TRBJ2-6,NA,NA,TGTGCCAGCTCACTCGATCCCCTATCCATCTCTGGGGCCAACGTCCTGACTTTC,CASSLDPLSISGANVLTF
TRBV25-1,14,TRBJ2-5,NA,NA,TGTGCCAGCAGTGAATTGATAGGAGGGGAGACCCAGTACTTC,CASSELIGGETQYF
TRBV20-1,14,TRBJ2-1,NA,NA,TGCAGTGCTACGCCTAGCCGTTTTTACAATGAGCAGTTCTTC,CSATPSRFYNEQFF
TRBV28,11,TRBJ2-7,once,NA,TGTGCCGGCAGTGCCCACTACGAGCAGTACTTC,CAGSAHYEQYF
TRBV29-1,13,TRBJ2-1,few,TRBD1,TGCAGCACCCCCGGGACAGGCTACAATGAGCAGTTCTTC,CSTPGTGYNEQFF
TRBV7-3,17,TRBJ1-2,NA,NA,TGTGCCAGCAGCCCGCGACCATTCGACACAGAGCCCTATGGCTACACCTTC,CASSPRPFDTEPYGYTF